This T cell receptor beta chain was recovered during a study of shared clonotypes between healthy human individuals. Study outcomes and limitations: Naive subsets typically showed greater estimated richness than memory subsets. In the sorted subsets, rarefaction showed sequencing was incomplete despite large depth.

It was into CD45RA+ naive and CD45RA-negative memory subsets that the CD4+ cells were split. Original processing methods: ImmunoSEQ junction-only sequences lacked quality scores, so their filtering differed. The assay was immunoSEQ multiplex PCR, and TCRdb's table has in-frame clones only and misses some. That table furnishes V, J and clone size, whereas the DNA furnished D and trimming. The sample lists 1,500,000 or so clones; 95% to 97% were seen once. V lost 4 bases and J 6 bases, leaving 16 bases between the germline ends. This CDR3 is built from 15 residues. The germline V gene encodes CDR1 SGHRS and CDR2 YFSETQ. To note about this clone: Its matching antigen is unknown.

The V and J genes are TRBV5-1 and TRBJ1-4; D unresolved. The sequencing input was naive CD4+ T cells sorted from blood. As to subset: CD45RA+ positively selected. This receptor was identified in a man aged 30 to 45 in good health. The CDR3 reads CASSQSKWPHEKLFF. The CDR3 DNA sequence: TGCGCCAGCAGCCAATCGAAGTGGCCTCATGAAAAACTGTTTTTT. The full variable domain, completed using reference TRBV5-1 and TRBJ1-4, is KAGVTQTPRYLIKTRGQQVTLSCSPISGHRSVSWYQQTPGQGLQFLFEYFSETQRNKGNFPGRFSGRQFSNSRSEMNVSTLELGDSALYLCASSQSKWPHEKLFFGSGTQLSVL.